The 3 T cell receptor beta chains below all came from one sample that was sequenced in a study of cytomegalovirus exposure and HLA in healthy donors. Sequencing used immunoSEQ multiplex PCR; TCRdb keeps in-frame clones, though not all of them. Among about 120,000 clones listed, approximately 90% were seen once. Sample: PBMCs. Source of these receptors: a woman aged 18 to 35 in good health and CMV-seropositive.

The rearrangement links TRBV4-2 to TRBJ2-7; no clear D gene. The CDR3 covers 15 residues. V was clipped by 0 bases and J by 2 bases, with 11 bases between them. Looked up from germline, CDR1 is LGHNA and CDR2 is YNFKEQ. CDR3 sequence reads: CASSQDRLGAYEQYF. Written as DNA, the CDR3 is TGTGCCAGCAGCCAAGATAGGCTGGGCGCCTACGAGCAGTACTTC.

This chain uses TRBV5-1 with TRBJ2-7; TRBD2 matches 9 bases. The CDR3 has 15 residues. V was pared by 0 bases and J by 4 bases, with 5 bases of the junction left unmatched. Germline V gene lookup returns CDR1 SGHRS and CDR2 YFSETQ. Here the CDR3 reads CASSLEGSGRYEQYF. The CDR3 DNA is TGCGCCAGCAGCTTGGAAGGTAGCGGGAGATACGAGCAGTACTTC.

The chain carries TRBV4-1 and TRBJ1-3, with 9 bases identical to TRBD1. The ends lost 1 base at V and 4 bases at J; junction bases unmatched: 11. Germline V lookup: CDR1 MGHRA, CDR2 YSYEKL. This CDR3 region has 18 residues. The CDR3 reads CASSQVEKPGQGGNTIYF. The CDR3 DNA is TGCGCCAGCAGCCAAGTGGAAAAACCGGGACAGGGCGGAAACACCATATATTTT.